This T cell receptor beta chain was identified in a study of CD8 T cells in ankylosing spondylitis. This clonotype was observed at least ten times. In germline, CDR1 is MRHNA, CDR2 SNTAGT. The CDR3 length is 15 residues. The V gene lost 0 bases and the J gene lost 2 bases, with 7 bases spanning the gap. TCRdb re-analysed the 5' RACE reads in MiXCR, keeping a single row per CDR3 protein. The sample yields over 100,000 distinct CDR3 sequences, around 7% seen once. Sequencing used blood, either unsorted or a sorted T cell fraction (not recorded which). The chain is built from TRBV6-4 and TRBJ2-2; D not certain. The TCR comes from a male donor with ankylosing spondylitis or in good health (not recorded which). CDR3 sequence: CASSDSAANTGELFF. The CDR3 DNA is TGTGCCAGCAGTGACTCGGCAGCTAACACCGGGGAGCTGTTTTTT.